This is a list of T cell receptor beta chains from one sample in a study of blood T cell repertoires in COVID-19. Sequenced by immunoSEQ multiplex PCR; TCRdb stores in-frame clones only, minus some. In the table there are 150,000 to 200,000 clones, roughly 89% of which are singletons. The sequenced sample consisted of peripheral blood. The receptors derive from a woman in her 70s with COVID-19, enrolled during active disease. Both conserved end residues are part of each CDR3. A D gene is named only where the DNA matches it firmly. The listing skips clone size in some rows; elsewhere it reads once, few, many or a size class.

>TRBV10-3|TRBJ1-4|.|.
TGTGCCATCAGTGAGGTGTCAGCTAATGAAAAACTGTTTTTT
CAISEVSANEKLFF
>TRBV5-1|TRBJ1-1|.|.
TGCGCCAGCAGGCAGGGGCTGGGGACTGAAGCTTTCTTT
CASRQGLGTEAFF
>TRBV28|TRBJ2-2|.|TRBD1
TGTGCCAGCAGTCTGCCCGGACAGGGGAACACCGGGGAGCTGTTTTTT
CASSLPGQGNTGELFF
>TRBV3-1/TRBV3-2|TRBJ1-4|.|.
TGTGCCAGCAGCCGTCGGAATGAAAAACTGTTTTTT
CASSRRNEKLFF
>TRBV5-4|TRBJ2-3|.|TRBD1
TGTGCCAGCAGCTCCCGGGACAGGGGAGTTACGCAGTATTTT
CASSSRDRGVTQYF
>TRBV11-3|TRBJ1-5|once|TRBD1
TGTGCCAGCAGCTTCGGTTGGGTAGCTGACAGGGGTGCGAATCAGCCCCAGCATTTT
CASSFGWVADRGANQPQHF
>TRBV28|TRBJ2-7|.|TRBD2
TGTGCCAGCACCCGAGGGTCTAGCGGGGGCTACGAGCAGTACTTC
CASTRGSSGGYEQYF
>TRBV11-2|TRBJ2-3|.|.
TGTGCCAGCAGCTTAGAGACGATTAAAGGGGAAACTAGCACAGATACGCAGTATTTT
CASSLETIKGETSTDTQYF
>TRBV11-2|TRBJ1-3|.|.
TGTGCCAGCACCCCGAGGAGCTCTGGAAACACCATATATTTT
CASTPRSSGNTIYF
>TRBV18|TRBJ1-6|.|.
TGTGCCAGCTCACCAAGCAGGGCGGGGGGCGGTGGAAATTCACCCCTCCACTTT
CASSPSRAGGGGNSPLHF
>TRBV28|TRBJ1-1|.|TRBD1
TGTGCCAGCAGATCCAACAGGGGGACTGAAGCTTTCTTT
CASRSNRGTEAFF
>TRBV4-2|TRBJ2-1|.|TRBD2
TGTGCCAGCAGCCAAGATCTTGGCGCGGGGGGGCACACTGAGCAGTTCTTC
CASSQDLGAGGHTEQFF
>TRBV4-1|TRBJ1-3|once|TRBD1
TGCGCCAGCAGCCTCGGGACAGGGGGCGGAAACACCATATATTTT
CASSLGTGGGNTIYF
>TRBV5-1|TRBJ1-6|once|.
TGCGCCAGCAGCTTGGCTGATTGGGGTGGAGGATCACCCCTCCACTTT
CASSLADWGGGSPLHF
>TRBV5-5|TRBJ2-2|.|.
TGTGCCAGCAGCTTGACTATCTCCGGGGAGCTGTTTTTT
CASSLTISGELFF
>TRBV9|TRBJ2-5|.|TRBD2
TGTGCCAGCAGCGTAGGTGGTAGCGGGGCGACCAAGTACTTC
CASSVGGSGATKYF
>TRBV5-1|TRBJ1-2|.|TRBD1
TGCGCCAGCAGCGCAACAGGGGACGATGGCTACACCTTC
CASSATGDDGYTF
>TRBV19|TRBJ1-1|few|.
TGTGCCAGTAGTCAGGGATTTTACACTGAAGCTTTCTTT
CASSQGFYTEAFF
>TRBV2|TRBJ2-3|many|TRBD2
TGTGCCAGCAGCACCATCCCTAGCGGGGGATTTTGGAGGGATACGCAGTATTTT
CASSTIPSGGFWRDTQYF
>TRBV4-1|TRBJ2-7|.|TRBD2
TGCGCCAGCAGCCGCCCGACTAGCGGGGTCACCTACGAGCAGTACTTC
CASSRPTSGVTYEQYF
>TRBV28|TRBJ1-5|.|TRBD1
TGTGCCAGCAGATCACAGGGGATTAGCAATCAGCCCCAGCATTTT
CASRSQGISNQPQHF
>TRBV4-1|TRBJ1-1|few|TRBD1
TGCGCCAGCAGCCAGACAGGGGTGAACACTGAAGCTTTCTTT
CASSQTGVNTEAFF